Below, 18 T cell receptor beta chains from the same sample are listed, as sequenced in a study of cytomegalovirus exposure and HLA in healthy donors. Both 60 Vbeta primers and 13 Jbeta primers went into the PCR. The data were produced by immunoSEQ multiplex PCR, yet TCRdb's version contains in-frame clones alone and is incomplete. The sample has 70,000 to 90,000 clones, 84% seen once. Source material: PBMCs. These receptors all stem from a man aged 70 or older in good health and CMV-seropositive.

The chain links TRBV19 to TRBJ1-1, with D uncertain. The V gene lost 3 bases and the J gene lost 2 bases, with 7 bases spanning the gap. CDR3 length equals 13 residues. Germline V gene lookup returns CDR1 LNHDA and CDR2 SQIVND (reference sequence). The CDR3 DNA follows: TGTGCCAGTAGTATTGGAGTTAACACTGAAGCTTTCTTT. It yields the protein CASSIGVNTEAFF.

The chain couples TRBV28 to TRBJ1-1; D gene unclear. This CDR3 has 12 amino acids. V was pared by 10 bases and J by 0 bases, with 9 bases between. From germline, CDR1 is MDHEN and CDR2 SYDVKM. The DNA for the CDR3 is TGTGCCACATTACAGATGAACACTGAAGCTTTCTTT. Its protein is CATLQMNTEAFF.

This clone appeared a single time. CDR3 amino acids: CASSQAQALTQYF. For the CDR3, the DNA is TGTGCCAGCAGCCAAGCTCAGGCCCTAACCCAGTATTTT. The chain employs TRBV14 and TRBJ2-3; D is unresolved. CDR1 and CDR2 from the germline V gene are SGHDN and FVKESK. This CDR3 spans 13 amino acids. V gave up 1 base and J gave up 12 bases, with 14 bases separating them.

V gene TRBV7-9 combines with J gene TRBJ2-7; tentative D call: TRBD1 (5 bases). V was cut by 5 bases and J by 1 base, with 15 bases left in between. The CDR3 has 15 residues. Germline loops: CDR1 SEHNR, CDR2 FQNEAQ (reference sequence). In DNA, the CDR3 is TGTGCCAGCAGCCTAAGTTCCGACAGATCCTACGAGCAGTACTTC. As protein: CASSLSSDRSYEQYF.

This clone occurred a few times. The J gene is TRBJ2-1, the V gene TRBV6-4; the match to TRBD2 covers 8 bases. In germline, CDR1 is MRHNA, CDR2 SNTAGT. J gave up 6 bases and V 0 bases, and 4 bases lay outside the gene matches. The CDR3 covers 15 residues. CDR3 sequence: CASSDSGLAGNEQFF. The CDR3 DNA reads TGTGCCAGCAGTGACTCCGGACTAGCTGGCAATGAGCAGTTCTTC.

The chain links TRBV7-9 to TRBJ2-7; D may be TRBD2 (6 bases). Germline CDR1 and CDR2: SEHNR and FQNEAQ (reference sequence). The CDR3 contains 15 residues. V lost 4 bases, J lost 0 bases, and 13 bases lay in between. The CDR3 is CASSWTNSDSYEQYF. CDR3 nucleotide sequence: TGTGCCAGCAGCTGGACTAATAGCGACTCCTACGAGCAGTACTTC. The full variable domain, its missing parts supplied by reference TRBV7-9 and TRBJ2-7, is DTGVSQNPRHKITKRGQNVTFRCDPISEHNRLYWYRQTLGQGPEFLTYFQNEAQLEKSRLLSDRFSAERPKGSFSTLEIQRTEQGDSAMYLCASSWTNSDSYEQYFGPGTRLTVT.

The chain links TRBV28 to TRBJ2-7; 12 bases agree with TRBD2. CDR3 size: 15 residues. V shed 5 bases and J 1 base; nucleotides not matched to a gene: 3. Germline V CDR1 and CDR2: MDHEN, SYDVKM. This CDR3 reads CASSPGTSGSYEQYF. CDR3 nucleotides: TGTGCCAGCAGTCCAGGGACTAGCGGGTCCTACGAGCAGTACTTC.

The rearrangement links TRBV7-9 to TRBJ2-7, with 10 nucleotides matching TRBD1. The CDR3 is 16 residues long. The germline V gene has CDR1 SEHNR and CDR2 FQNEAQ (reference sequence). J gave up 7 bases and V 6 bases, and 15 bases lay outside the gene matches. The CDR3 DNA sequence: TGTGCCAGCAGAAAAGGGGTCGGGACAGGGGCTGGAGAGCAGTACTTC. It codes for CASRKGVGTGAGEQYF.

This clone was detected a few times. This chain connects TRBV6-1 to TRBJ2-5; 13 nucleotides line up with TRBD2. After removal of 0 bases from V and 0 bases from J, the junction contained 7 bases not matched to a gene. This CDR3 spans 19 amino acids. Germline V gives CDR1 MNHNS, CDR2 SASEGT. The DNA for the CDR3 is TGTGCCAGCAGTGAAGCCGGGACTAGCGGGGTCTCGTACCAAGAGACCCAGTACTTC. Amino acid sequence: CASSEAGTSGVSYQETQYF.

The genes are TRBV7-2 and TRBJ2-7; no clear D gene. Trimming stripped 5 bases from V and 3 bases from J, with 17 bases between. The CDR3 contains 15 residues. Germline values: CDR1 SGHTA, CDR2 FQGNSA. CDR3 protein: CASSPVEVPYYEQYF. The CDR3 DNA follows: TGTGCCAGCAGCCCGGTCGAGGTGCCTTACTACGAGCAGTACTTC.

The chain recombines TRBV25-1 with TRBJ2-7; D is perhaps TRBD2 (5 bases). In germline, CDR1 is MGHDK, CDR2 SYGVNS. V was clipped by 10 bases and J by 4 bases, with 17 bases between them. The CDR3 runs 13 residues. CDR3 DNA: TGTGCCACCCACGAATCGGGAACTTACGAGCAGTACTTC. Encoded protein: CATHESGTYEQYF.

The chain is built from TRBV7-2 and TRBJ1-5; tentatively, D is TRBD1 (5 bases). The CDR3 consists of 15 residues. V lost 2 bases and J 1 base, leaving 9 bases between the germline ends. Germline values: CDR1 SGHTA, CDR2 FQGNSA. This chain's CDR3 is CASSLFQGSNQPQHF. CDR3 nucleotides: TGTGCCAGCAGCTTATTTCAGGGCAGCAATCAGCCCCAGCATTTT.

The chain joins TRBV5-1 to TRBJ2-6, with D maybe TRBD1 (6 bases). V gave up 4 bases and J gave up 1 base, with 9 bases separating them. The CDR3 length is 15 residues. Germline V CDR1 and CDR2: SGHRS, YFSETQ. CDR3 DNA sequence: TGCGCCAGCAGCCCCACAGGGTCTGGGGCCAACGTCCTGACTTTC. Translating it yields CASSPTGSGANVLTF.

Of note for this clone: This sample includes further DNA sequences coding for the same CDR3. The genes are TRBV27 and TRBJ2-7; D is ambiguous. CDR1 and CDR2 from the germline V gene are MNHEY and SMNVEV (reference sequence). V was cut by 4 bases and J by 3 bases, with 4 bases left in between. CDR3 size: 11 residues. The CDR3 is CASSSGYEQYF. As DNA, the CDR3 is TGTGCCAGCAGTTCCGGCTACGAGCAGTACTTC.

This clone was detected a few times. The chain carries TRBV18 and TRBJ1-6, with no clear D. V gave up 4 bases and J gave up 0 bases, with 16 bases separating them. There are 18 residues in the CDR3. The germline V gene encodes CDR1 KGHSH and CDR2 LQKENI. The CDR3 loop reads CASSLVETVSSYNSPLHF. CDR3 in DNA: TGTGCCAGCTCACTCGTAGAGACTGTAAGCTCCTATAATTCACCCCTCCACTTT.

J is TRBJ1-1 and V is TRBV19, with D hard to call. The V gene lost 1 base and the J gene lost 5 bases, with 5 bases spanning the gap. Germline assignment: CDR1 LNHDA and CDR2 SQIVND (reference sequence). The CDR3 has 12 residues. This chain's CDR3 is CASSIGATEAFF. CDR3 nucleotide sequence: TGTGCCAGTAGTATAGGAGCGACTGAAGCTTTCTTT.

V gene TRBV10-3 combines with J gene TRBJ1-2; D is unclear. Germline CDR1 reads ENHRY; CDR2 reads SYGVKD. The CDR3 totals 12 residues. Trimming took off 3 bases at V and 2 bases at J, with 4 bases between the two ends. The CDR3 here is CAISDQNYGYTF. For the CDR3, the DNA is TGTGCCATCAGTGACCAAAACTATGGCTACACCTTC.

CDR3 nucleotide sequence: TGTGCCAGCAGTTACACAGTATCTGCCGGGGAGCTGTTTTTT. Translation gives CASSYTVSAGELFF. The chain carries TRBV6-6 and TRBJ2-2, with D uncertain. V lost 2 bases to trimming and J lost 6 bases, with 10 bases between them. The germline V gene encodes CDR1 MNHNY and CDR2 SVGAGI (reference sequence). This CDR3 is 14 amino acids long.